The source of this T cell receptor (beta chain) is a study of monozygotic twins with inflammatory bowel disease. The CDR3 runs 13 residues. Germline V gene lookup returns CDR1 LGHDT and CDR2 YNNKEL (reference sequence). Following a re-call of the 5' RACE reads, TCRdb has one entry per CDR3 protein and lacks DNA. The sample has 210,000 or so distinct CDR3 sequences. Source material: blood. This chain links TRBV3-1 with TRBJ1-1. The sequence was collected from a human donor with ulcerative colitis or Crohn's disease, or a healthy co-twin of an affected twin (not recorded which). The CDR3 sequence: CASSQDVTIEAFF.